Below are 16 T cell receptor beta chains sequenced from a single sample in a study of cytomegalovirus exposure and HLA in healthy donors. The PCR was carried out with 60 Vbeta primers and 13 Jbeta primers. This table comes from immunoSEQ multiplex PCR, and its TCRdb copy is limited to in-frame clones, with some not included. Altogether 100,000 to 150,000 clones are present, 75% being singletons, with the ten largest covering roughly 3%. Sequenced: PBMCs. The receptor set was obtained from a woman aged 50 to 60 in good health and CMV-seronegative.

This clone appeared once. This rearrangement joins TRBV21-1 to TRBJ1-1; the table gives TRBD1 as D, unverified against the DNA. TRBV21-1 is a pseudogene segment. The CDR3 consists of 12 residues. CDR3 protein: CASSNTGWSAFF. The CDR3 DNA reads as TGTGCCAGCAGCAACACAGGGTGGTCGGCTTTCTTT.

The V and J genes are TRBV5-1 and TRBJ2-4, with D maybe TRBD2 (5 bases). Looked up from germline, CDR1 is SGHRS and CDR2 is YFSETQ. Trimming left V 0 bases short and J 8 bases short, with 24 bases between. The CDR3 length is 18 residues. DNA for the CDR3: TGCGCCAGCAGCTTGGCCGTAGACTTCGAGGGAGAGGCCCACATTCAGTACTTC. Translating it yields CASSLAVDFEGEAHIQYF.

The chain is built from TRBV21-1 and TRBJ2-3; TRBD2, the D gene given by the table, was not confirmed from the DNA. TRBV21-1 is designated a pseudogene. The CDR3 loop spans 16 amino acids. Here the CDR3 DNA reads TGTGCCAGCAGTCCTGGACTAGCGCGGAGCACAGATACGCAGTATTTT. Protein sequence: CASSPGLARSTDTQYF.

The gene calls are TRBV28 and TRBJ2-3; 8 bases fit TRBD1. There are 15 residues in the CDR3. Germline-derived CDR1 and CDR2 are MDHEN and SYDVKM. With 5 bases clipped from V and 4 bases from J, the junction kept 8 bases outside the gene matches. The chain's CDR3 is CASSLTGERADTQYF. The CDR3 DNA reads TGTGCCAGCAGTCTGACAGGGGAGAGGGCAGATACGCAGTATTTT.

V usage is TRBV5-8 and J usage is TRBJ2-6; D ambiguous. V lost 0 bases to trimming and J lost 3 bases, with 7 bases between them. The CDR3 spans 15 residues. Looked up from germline, CDR1 is SGHTS and CDR2 is YDEGEE. The CDR3 spells CASSLGQFGANVLTF. CDR3 coding DNA: TGTGCCAGCAGCTTGGGGCAGTTTGGGGCCAACGTCCTGACTTTC.

This chain links TRBV7-9 with TRBJ2-2; TRBD1 agrees at 9 bases. The CDR3 loop spans 18 amino acids. Germline CDR1 reads SEHNR; CDR2 reads FQNEAQ (reference sequence). V lost 6 bases to trimming and J lost 6 bases; unmatched junction nucleotides: 17. CDR3 protein: CASSSGQGIYQRPGELFF. In DNA form, the CDR3 reads TGTGCCAGCAGTTCGGGACAGGGAATTTATCAGCGGCCCGGGGAGCTGTTTTTT.

The rearrangement links TRBV2 to TRBJ2-4, with no clear D. V was cut by 3 bases and J by 0 bases, with 6 bases left in between. This CDR3 has 14 residues. The germline gives CDR1 SNHLY, CDR2 FYNNEI. The CDR3 is CASSDSVAKNIQYF. CDR3 bases: TGTGCCAGCAGTGATTCGGTAGCCAAAAACATTCAGTACTTC.

J is TRBJ2-1 and V is TRBV14, with D tentatively TRBD2 (6 bases). Germline V CDR1 and CDR2: SGHDN, FVKESK. This CDR3 has 12 amino acids. Trimming left V 4 bases short and J 8 bases short, with 9 bases between. Here the CDR3 reads CASSRRGDEQFF. The CDR3 region has the DNA TGTGCCAGCAGCCGGCGCGGGGATGAGCAGTTCTTC.

CDR3 amino acids: CASSQVGAYAGQGRGYTF. The CDR3 DNA reads as TGTGCCAGCAGCCAAGTGGGGGCTTACGCGGGACAGGGAAGGGGCTACACCTTC. The genes are TRBV14 and TRBJ1-2; 9 bases map to TRBD1. CDR3 length: 18 residues. The germline V gene has CDR1 SGHDN and CDR2 FVKESK. V lost 1 base and J lost 8; bases outside the gene matches: 17.

The chain combines TRBV27 with TRBJ2-5; D might be TRBD1 (6 bases). The DNA end is a closer match to TRBJ2-7, so the J assignment may be wrong. CDR1 MNHEY and CDR2 SMNVEV come from the germline V gene (reference sequence). The length of the CDR3 is 15 residues. The DNA of the CDR3 is TGTGCCAGCAGTCGGGGCCCAACAGGGAGCTACGAGCAGTACTTC. Protein sequence: CASSRGPTGSYEQYF.

This chain links TRBV28 with TRBJ1-1; D gene uncertain. Germline assignment: CDR1 MDHEN and CDR2 SYDVKM. Trimming took off 6 bases at V and 6 bases at J, with 23 bases between the two ends. This CDR3 is 16 amino acids long. The CDR3 reads CASSPGSAEYLPEAFF. CDR3 sequence (DNA): TGTGCCAGCAGCCCCGGTTCGGCGGAGTATCTCCCTGAAGCTTTCTTT.

The chain's CDR3 is CASSNQGATEAFF. CDR3 nucleotides: TGTGCCAGTAGTAATCAGGGGGCAACTGAAGCTTTCTTT. The chain has TRBV19 and TRBJ1-1, with TRBD1 identical over 8 bases. CDR1 and CDR2 from the germline V gene are LNHDA and SQIVND (reference sequence). The CDR3 is 13 amino acids. After removal of 4 bases from V and 5 bases from J, the junction contained 3 bases not matched to a gene.

This clone showed up just once. This chain connects TRBV13 to TRBJ1-1; D is undetermined. The CDR3 is 13 residues long. V shed 5 bases and J shed 3 bases, with 10 bases lying between them. The germline V gene has CDR1 PRHDT and CDR2 FYEKMQ (reference sequence). Here the CDR3 DNA reads TGTGCCAGCAGCCCACTGTTACACACTGAAGCTTTCTTT. Amino acids: CASSPLLHTEAFF.

The chain has TRBV13 and TRBJ2-1, with TRBD2 matching 11 bases. The CDR3 length is 15 residues. The ends lost 5 bases at V and 8 bases at J; junction bases unmatched: 8. Germline V gene data show CDR1 as PRHDT and CDR2 as FYEKMQ (reference sequence). This chain's CDR3 is CASSHSGRALDEQFF. The CDR3 coding sequence is TGTGCCAGCAGCCATAGCGGGAGGGCCCTCGATGAGCAGTTCTTC.

The rearrangement links TRBV27 to TRBJ2-7; D gene unclear. CDR1 and CDR2 from the germline V gene are MNHEY and SMNVEV (reference sequence). This CDR3 comprises 12 residues. V shed 8 bases and J shed 2 bases, with 10 bases lying between them. The CDR3 here is CASQDLTYEQYF. DNA for the CDR3: TGTGCCAGCCAGGATCTGACCTACGAGCAGTACTTC.

V usage is TRBV14 and J usage is TRBJ2-7; D gene unclear. Trimming took off 0 bases at V and 7 bases at J, with 10 bases between the two ends. This CDR3 comprises 13 residues. The germline V gene has CDR1 SGHDN and CDR2 FVKESK. CDR3 residues: CASSQDGFWEQYF. The CDR3 bases are TGTGCCAGCAGCCAAGACGGTTTTTGGGAGCAGTACTTC.